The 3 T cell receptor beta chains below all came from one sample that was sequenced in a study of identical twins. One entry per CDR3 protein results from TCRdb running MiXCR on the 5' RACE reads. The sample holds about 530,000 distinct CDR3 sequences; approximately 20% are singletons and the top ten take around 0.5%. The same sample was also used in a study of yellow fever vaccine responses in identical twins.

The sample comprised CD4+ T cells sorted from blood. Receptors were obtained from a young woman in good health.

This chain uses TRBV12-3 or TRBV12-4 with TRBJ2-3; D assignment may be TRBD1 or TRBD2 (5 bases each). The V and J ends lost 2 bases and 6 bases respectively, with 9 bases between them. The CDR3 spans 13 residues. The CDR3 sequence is CASSLTRDDTQYF. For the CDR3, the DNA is TGTGCCAGCAGTTTAACCAGGGACGATACGCAGTATTTT.

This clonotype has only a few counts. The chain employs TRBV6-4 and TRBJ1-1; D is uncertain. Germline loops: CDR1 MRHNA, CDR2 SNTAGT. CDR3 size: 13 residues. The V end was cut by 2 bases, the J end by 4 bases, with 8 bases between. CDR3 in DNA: TGTGCCAGCAGTGACAGGGTCGGCACTGAAGCTTTCTTT. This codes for CASSDRVGTEAFF.

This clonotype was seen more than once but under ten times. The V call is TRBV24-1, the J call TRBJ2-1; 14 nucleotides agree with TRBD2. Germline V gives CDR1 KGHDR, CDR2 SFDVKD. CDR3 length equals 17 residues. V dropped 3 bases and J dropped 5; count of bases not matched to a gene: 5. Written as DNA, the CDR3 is TGTGCCACCAGTGATCCGGGACTAGCGGGAGTTAACAATGAGCAGTTCTTC. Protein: CATSDPGLAGVNNEQFF.